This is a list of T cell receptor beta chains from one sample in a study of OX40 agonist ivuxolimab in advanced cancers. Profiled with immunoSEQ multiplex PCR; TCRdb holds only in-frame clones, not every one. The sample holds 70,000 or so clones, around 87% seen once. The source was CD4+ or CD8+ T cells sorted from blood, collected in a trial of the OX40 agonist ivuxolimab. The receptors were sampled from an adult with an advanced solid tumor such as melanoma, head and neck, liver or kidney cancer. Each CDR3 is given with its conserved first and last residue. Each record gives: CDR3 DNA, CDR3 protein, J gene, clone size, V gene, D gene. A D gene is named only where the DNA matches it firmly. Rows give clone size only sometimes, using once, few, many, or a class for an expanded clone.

DNA: TGCGCCAGCAGCCAACAGGGACTAGCGGGAGGGACCAACAATGAGCAGTTCTTC; CDR3: CASSQQGLAGGTNNEQFF; J: TRBJ2-1; size: -; V: TRBV4-1; D: TRBD2
DNA: TGTGCCAGCAGCCGCCGGGAAAACTCTGGAAACACCATATATTTT; CDR3: CASSRRENSGNTIYF; J: TRBJ1-3; size: -; V: TRBV7-9; D: -
DNA: TGTGCCAGCAGTGTAGCGGGGAGCTCCTACGAGCAGTACTTC; CDR3: CASSVAGSSYEQYF; J: TRBJ2-7; size: -; V: TRBV25-1; D: TRBD2
DNA: TGTGCCAGCAGCCCCCGAACCAGGACGAACACCGGGGAGCTGTTTTTT; CDR3: CASSPRTRTNTGELFF; J: TRBJ2-2; size: -; V: TRBV9; D: -
DNA: TGTGCCAGCAGCAGATCCGGGACTTCAAAAGGAGAGACCCAGTACTTC; CDR3: CASSRSGTSKGETQYF; J: TRBJ2-5; size: -; V: TRBV9; D: -
DNA: TGCGCCAGCAGCTTAGAAGGGGCTGGCTACGAGCAGTACTTC; CDR3: CASSLEGAGYEQYF; J: TRBJ2-7; size: -; V: TRBV5-1; D: -
DNA: TGTGCCTACGCGACCCGGCGGGGAACAGATACGCAGTATTTT; CDR3: CAYATRRGTDTQYF; J: TRBJ2-3; size: -; V: TRBV30; D: -
DNA: TGTGCCAGCAGCATCGACTCTACAGATACGCAGTATTTT; CDR3: CASSIDSTDTQYF; J: TRBJ2-3; size: once; V: TRBV7-3; D: -
DNA: TGTGCCAGCAGCCCGGACAGGAGAACTAATGAAAAACTGTTTTTT; CDR3: CASSPDRRTNEKLFF; J: TRBJ1-4; size: -; V: TRBV2; D: TRBD1
DNA: TGTGCCAGCAGCCCCCGGGACTACTCCTACGAGCAGTACTTC; CDR3: CASSPRDYSYEQYF; J: TRBJ2-7; size: -; V: TRBV7-9; D: TRBD2
DNA: TGTGCCAGCAGTATATCGACAGGGAGGTGGGAGACCCAGTACTTC; CDR3: CASSISTGRWETQYF; J: TRBJ2-5; size: once; V: TRBV6-6; D: -
DNA: TGCGCCAGCAGCCATCTAGGAATCGGGTTCTTC; CDR3: CASSHLGIGFF; J: TRBJ2-1; size: -; V: TRBV4-1; D: -
DNA: TGTGCCAGCAGCCCCGGGGCCTACAGCTCCTACGAGCAGTACTTC; CDR3: CASSPGAYSSYEQYF; J: TRBJ2-7; size: -; V: TRBV5-4; D: -
DNA: TGTGCCAGTAGTATAGATCGGGCTAGCGGGAGAGGCACCGGGGAGCTGTTTTTT; CDR3: CASSIDRASGRGTGELFF; J: TRBJ2-2; size: -; V: TRBV19; D: TRBD2
DNA: TGTGCCAGCAGCTCCCGGCTAGCGGGAGCTGTTACGCAGTATTTT; CDR3: CASSSRLAGAVTQYF; J: TRBJ2-3; size: -; V: TRBV13; D: TRBD2
DNA: TGTGCCATCAGTGTTAATAAGGGGACGTACGAGCAGTACTTC; CDR3: CAISVNKGTYEQYF; J: TRBJ2-7; size: -; V: TRBV10-3; D: -
DNA: TGCGCCAGCAGCTTGGGGGGGAGACAGTCCAATCAGCCCCAGCATTTT; CDR3: CASSLGGRQSNQPQHF; J: TRBJ1-5; size: -; V: TRBV5-1; D: -